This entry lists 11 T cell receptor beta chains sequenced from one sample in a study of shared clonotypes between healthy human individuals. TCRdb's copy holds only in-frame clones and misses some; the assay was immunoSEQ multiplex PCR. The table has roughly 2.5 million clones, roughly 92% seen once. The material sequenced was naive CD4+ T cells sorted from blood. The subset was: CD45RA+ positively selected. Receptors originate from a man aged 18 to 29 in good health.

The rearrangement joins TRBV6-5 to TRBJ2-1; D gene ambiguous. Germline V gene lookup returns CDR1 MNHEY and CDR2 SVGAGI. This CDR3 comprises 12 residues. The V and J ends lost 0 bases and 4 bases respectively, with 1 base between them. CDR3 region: CASSYSYNEQFF. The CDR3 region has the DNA TGTGCCAGCAGTTACTCATACAATGAGCAGTTCTTC.

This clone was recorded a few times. DNA of the CDR3: TGTGCCAGCAGTTACGATCCCCAGGGGAATCAGCCCCAGCATTTT. It encodes CASSYDPQGNQPQHF. The chain is built from TRBV6-5 and TRBJ1-5, with a possible D match to TRBD1 (6 bases). The germline V and J ends were trimmed by 2 bases and 4 bases, with 12 bases remaining between them. CDR3 length equals 15 residues. CDR1 and CDR2 from the germline V gene are MNHEY and SVGAGI.

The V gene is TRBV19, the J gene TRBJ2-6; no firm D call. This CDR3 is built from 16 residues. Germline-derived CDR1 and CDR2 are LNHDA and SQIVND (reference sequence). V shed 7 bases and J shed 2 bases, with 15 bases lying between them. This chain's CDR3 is CASIFPLTPGANVLTF. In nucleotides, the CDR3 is TGTGCCAGTATTTTTCCGTTAACCCCTGGGGCCAACGTCCTGACTTTC.

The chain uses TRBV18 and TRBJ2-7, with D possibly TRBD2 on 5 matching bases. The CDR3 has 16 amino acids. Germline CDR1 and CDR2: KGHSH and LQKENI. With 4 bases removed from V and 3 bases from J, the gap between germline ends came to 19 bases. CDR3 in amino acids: CASSQTVASTHYEQYF. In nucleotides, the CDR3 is TGTGCCAGCTCACAAACCGTGGCTAGCACCCACTACGAGCAGTACTTC.

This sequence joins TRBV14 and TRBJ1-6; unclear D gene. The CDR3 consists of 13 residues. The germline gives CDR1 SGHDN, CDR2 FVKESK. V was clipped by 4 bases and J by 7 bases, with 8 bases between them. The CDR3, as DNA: TGTGCCAGCAGCCCGTTCGCGAATTCACCCCTCCACTTT. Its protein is CASSPFANSPLHF.

CDR3 amino acids: CASSPPAQDRASNTEAFF. CDR3 DNA: TGTGCCAGCAGCCCCCCTGCCCAGGACAGAGCCAGTAACACTGAAGCTTTCTTT. The chain is built from TRBV7-9 and TRBJ1-1; possibly TRBD1 for D (6 bases). Trimming cost V 5 bases and J 2 bases, with 24 bases left between them. In germline, CDR1 is SEHNR, CDR2 FQNEAQ (reference sequence). The CDR3 totals 18 residues.

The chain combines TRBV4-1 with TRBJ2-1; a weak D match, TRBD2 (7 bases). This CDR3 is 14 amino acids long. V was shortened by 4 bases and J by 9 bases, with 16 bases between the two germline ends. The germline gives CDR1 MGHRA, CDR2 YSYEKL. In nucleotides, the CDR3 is TGCGCCAGCAGCCTCAGTGGGGGGGGGCCTGAGCAGTTCTTC. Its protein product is CASSLSGGGPEQFF.

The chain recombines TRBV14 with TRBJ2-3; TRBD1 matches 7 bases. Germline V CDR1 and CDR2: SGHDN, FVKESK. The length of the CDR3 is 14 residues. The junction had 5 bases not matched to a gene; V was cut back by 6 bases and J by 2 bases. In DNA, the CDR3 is TGTGCCAGCAGGACAGGACAGGCCACAGATACGCAGTATTTT. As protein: CASRTGQATDTQYF.

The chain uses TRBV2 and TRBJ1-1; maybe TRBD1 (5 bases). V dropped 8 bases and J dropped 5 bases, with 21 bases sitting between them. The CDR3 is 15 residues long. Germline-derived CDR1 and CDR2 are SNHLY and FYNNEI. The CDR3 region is CASRSSRGGVTEAFF. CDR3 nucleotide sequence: TGTGCCAGCCGCTCCTCCCGAGGAGGGGTAACTGAAGCTTTCTTT.

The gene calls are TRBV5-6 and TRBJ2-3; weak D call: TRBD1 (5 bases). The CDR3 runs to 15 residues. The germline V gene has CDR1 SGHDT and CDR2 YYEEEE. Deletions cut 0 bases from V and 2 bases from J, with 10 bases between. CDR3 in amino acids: CASSLVTGYTDTQYF. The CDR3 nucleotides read TGTGCCAGCAGCTTGGTTACAGGTTACACAGATACGCAGTATTTT.

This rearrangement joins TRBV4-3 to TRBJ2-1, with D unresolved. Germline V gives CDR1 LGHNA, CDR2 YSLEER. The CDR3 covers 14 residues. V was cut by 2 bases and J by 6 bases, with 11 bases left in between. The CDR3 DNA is TGCGCCAGCAGCCAACAAGACCCCAGCAATGAGCAGTTCTTC. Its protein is CASSQQDPSNEQFF.